The present T cell receptor beta chain was sequenced within a study of Ad26.COV2.S vaccination and SARS-CoV-2 variants. Study-level results: Non-spike TCR breadth showed similarity between vaccine and placebo recipients. Post-vaccination breadth of spike-specific CD8+ and CD4+ T cell responses was reportedly substantial. The TCR breadth and depth analyses may have produced an underestimate of total T cell responses.

Profiling relied on immunoSEQ multiplex PCR, and the TCRdb table lists in-frame clones only, not all of them. The profile shows under 500,000 clones, 92% of them singletons. Worth noting for this clone: Antigen unknown.

The treatment is: 19 received Ad26.COV2.S at low or high dose, single or two shots; about 5 received placebo; per-sample allocation not given. Sample collection was performed on day 63 after the first vaccine or placebo injection. Germline CDR1 reads SGHDT; CDR2 reads YYEEEE. The length of the CDR3 is 12 residues. The V and J ends lost 6 bases and 2 bases respectively, with 7 bases between them. The chain links TRBV5-6 to TRBJ2-3, with unresolved D. This receptor was obtained from a person between 18 and 65 years old who received the Ad26.COV2.S COVID-19 vaccine or a placebo. The sequences come from peripheral blood, collected in a trial of Ad26.COV2.S vaccine versus placebo. The CDR3 region is CASNSYTDTQYF. The CDR3 DNA reads as TGTGCCAGCAACTCATACACAGATACGCAGTATTTT.